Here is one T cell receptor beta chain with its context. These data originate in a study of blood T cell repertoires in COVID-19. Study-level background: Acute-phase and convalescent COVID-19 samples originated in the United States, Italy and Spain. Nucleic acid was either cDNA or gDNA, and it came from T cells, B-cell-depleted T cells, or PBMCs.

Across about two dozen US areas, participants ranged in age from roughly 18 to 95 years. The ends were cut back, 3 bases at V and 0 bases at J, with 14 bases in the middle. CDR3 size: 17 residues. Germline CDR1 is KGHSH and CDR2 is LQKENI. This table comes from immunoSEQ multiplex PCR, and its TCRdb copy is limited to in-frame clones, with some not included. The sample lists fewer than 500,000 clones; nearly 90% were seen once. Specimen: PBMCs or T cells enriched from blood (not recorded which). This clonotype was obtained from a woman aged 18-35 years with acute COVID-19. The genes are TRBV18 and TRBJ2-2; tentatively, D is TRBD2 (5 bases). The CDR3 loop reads CASSPQGSATNTGELFF. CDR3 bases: TGTGCCAGCTCACCCCAAGGGAGCGCAACGAACACCGGGGAGCTGTTTTTT.